The 24 T cell receptor beta chains below were found in one sample sequenced in a study of T-cell memory formation after mild COVID-19. TCRdb re-derived calls from the 5' RACE reads in MiXCR, one entry per CDR3 protein. This sample yields about 620,000 distinct CDR3 sequences, of which under 20% are seen a single time; around 12% belongs to the top ten. Input material: PBMCs or a T cell subset sorted from them (not recorded which). The source is an adult woman who had mild COVID-19 (a few samples of this study predate the infection). Cell type and time point are not known.

The J gene is TRBJ1-1, the V gene TRBV12-3 or TRBV12-4; no clear D gene. The CDR3 consists of 14 residues. With 5 bases removed from V and 7 bases from J, the gap between germline ends came to 17 bases. CDR3 coding DNA: TGTGCCAGCAGTCCCCAGACAAGTTTGGGTGAAGCTTTCTTT. Translation: CASSPQTSLGEAFF.

This rearrangement joins TRBV27 to TRBJ2-7, with TRBD2 matching over 12 bases. The CDR3 consists of 17 residues. V lost 5 bases and J lost 3; bases outside the gene matches: 11. Germline V gene data show CDR1 as MNHEY and CDR2 as SMNVEV (reference sequence). In DNA form, the CDR3 reads TGTGCCAGCAGTCCACCCCTAAGACTAGCGGGAGTCTACGAGCAGTACTTC. It codes for CASSPPLRLAGVYEQYF.

The rearrangement joins TRBV20-1 to TRBJ2-1; 12 bases map to TRBD2. The germline V gene encodes CDR1 DFQATT and CDR2 SNEGSKA (reference sequence). V was clipped by 3 bases and J by 8 bases; unmatched bases: 8. This CDR3 is 15 amino acids long. The CDR3 DNA sequence: TGCAGTGCTAGGGAACTAGCGGGAGGTACCTATGAGCAGTTCTTC. Translating gives CSARELAGGTYEQFF.

The sample holds a few counts of this clonotype. The chain recombines TRBV5-5 with TRBJ1-4, with 7 bases identical to TRBD1. The CDR3 is 14 residues long. CDR1 is SGHKS and CDR2 is YYEKEE in the germline V gene (reference sequence). Losses at the gene ends were 0 bases for V and 8 bases for J; bases not matched to a gene: 4. The CDR3 coding sequence is TGTGCCAGCAGCTTGGACAGGGGATGGGAAAAACTGTTTTTT. Its translation is CASSLDRGWEKLFF.

This clonotype was observed a handful of times. The genes are TRBV5-5 and TRBJ1-2; no firm D call. Germline-derived CDR1 and CDR2 are SGHKS and YYEKEE (reference sequence). Trimming took 2 bases from V and 8 from J, leaving 10 bases between them. CDR3 length: 12 residues. Written as DNA, the CDR3 is TGTGCCAGCAGCTTAACTATCACGGGCTACACCTTC. It codes for CASSLTITGYTF.

The chain uses TRBV20-1 and TRBJ2-1, with TRBD2 as a possible D gene (6 bases). V shed 6 bases and J shed 3 bases, with 18 bases lying between them. This CDR3 has 15 residues. The V gene's germline CDR1 is DFQATT and CDR2 SNEGSKA (reference sequence). The CDR3 DNA sequence: TGCAGTGCGAGGGACTTCCCGAGGGGCTACAATGAGCAGTTCTTC. The encoded protein is CSARDFPRGYNEQFF.

J is TRBJ1-5 and V is TRBV7-8; D uncertain. CDR1 and CDR2 from the germline V gene are SGHVS and FQNEAQ. Deletions cut 0 bases from V and 0 bases from J, with 9 bases between. The length of the CDR3 is 16 residues. CDR3 coding DNA: TGTGCCAGCAGCTTAGCGGGCCGGTATAGCAATCAGCCCCAGCATTTT. Translating gives CASSLAGRYSNQPQHF.

There are a few counts of this clonotype. The genes are TRBV6-4 and TRBJ2-1; TRBD1 aligns across 7 bases. The CDR3 covers 16 residues. V dropped 2 bases and J dropped 3; count of bases not matched to a gene: 7. Germline V CDR1 and CDR2: MRHNA, SNTAGT. CDR3 nucleotide sequence: TGTGCCAGCAGTGACACGAGACAGGGTGGCTACAATGAGCAGTTCTTC. Residues: CASSDTRQGGYNEQFF.

This clonotype appeared a few times. This sequence joins TRBV24-1 and TRBJ2-1, with 8 bases that match TRBD2. CDR1 and CDR2 (germline): KGHDR, SFDVKD. The CDR3 contains 13 residues. V lost 9 bases and J lost 4; bases outside the gene matches: 4. This CDR3 reads CATRGGPYNEQFF. CDR3 nucleotides: TGTGCCACCCGCGGGGGGCCATACAATGAGCAGTTCTTC.

The chain uses TRBV11-3 and TRBJ1-6; no definite D call. The CDR3 is 13 residues long. In germline, CDR1 is SGHNT, CDR2 YENEEA. Between the trimmed V and J ends, which lost 4 bases and 7 bases, there was a span of 8 bases. The CDR3 sequence is CASSSRINSPLHF. The DNA of the CDR3 is TGTGCCAGCAGCTCCAGGATCAATTCACCCCTCCACTTT.

This clonotype was recorded a few times. The genes are TRBV7-9 and TRBJ1-2; TRBD1 is a possible D gene (6 bases). Germline assignment: CDR1 SEHNR and CDR2 FQNEAQ (reference sequence). With 5 bases removed from V and 6 bases from J, the gap between germline ends came to 13 bases. The CDR3 loop spans 13 amino acids. CDR3 region: CASSDQGLHGYTF. CDR3 coding DNA: TGTGCCAGCAGCGACCAGGGGCTCCATGGCTACACCTTC.

This chain joins TRBV7-9 and TRBJ2-1, with a possible D match to TRBD1 (6 bases). The CDR3 consists of 15 residues. Germline V gene data show CDR1 as SEHNR and CDR2 as FQNEAQ (reference sequence). The V and J ends lost 2 bases and 7 bases respectively, with 15 bases between them. The DNA for the CDR3 is TGTGCCAGCAGCTTATACCAAAAAAGGGGGAATGAGCAGTTCTTC. This translates into CASSLYQKRGNEQFF.

This clonotype has only a few counts. V usage is TRBV24-1 and J usage is TRBJ2-3; perhaps TRBD1 as D (6 bases). Per the germline V gene, CDR1 is KGHDR and CDR2 is SFDVKD. Trimming took off 7 bases at V and 4 bases at J, with 26 bases between the two ends. This CDR3 spans 18 amino acids. The DNA of the CDR3 is TGTGCCACCAGCTCTGGGGGCGTGGGCTTGAACAGGCCAGATACGCAGTATTTT. Its protein product is CATSSGGVGLNRPDTQYF.

The gene calls are TRBV6-2 or TRBV6-3 and TRBJ2-5; 9 nucleotides agree with TRBD2. The CDR3 contains 14 residues. Germline CDR1 reads MNHEY; CDR2 reads SVGEGT. V lost 2 bases and J lost 4; bases outside the gene matches: 2. The CDR3 DNA reads TGTGCCAGCAGTTACGGCGGGAGGGTAGAGACCCAGTACTTC. It specifies CASSYGGRVETQYF.

The V and J genes are TRBV7-9 and TRBJ2-1; D not certain. Germline CDR1 is SEHNR and CDR2 is FQNEAQ (reference sequence). Trimming cost V 4 bases and J 5 bases, with 12 bases left between them. The CDR3 runs to 14 residues. CDR3 in DNA: TGTGCCAGCAGCTCCCACCACAGCAACAATGAGCAGTTCTTC. Encoded protein: CASSSHHSNNEQFF.

This clonotype has more than one count but fewer than ten. The chain combines TRBV12-3 or TRBV12-4 with TRBJ2-7; TRBD1 matches at 7 bases. Trimming took 4 bases from V and 2 from J; bases not matched to a gene: 2. This CDR3 has 13 residues. CDR3 in amino acids: CASSSGQPYEQYF. The CDR3 coding sequence is TGTGCCAGCAGTTCGGGACAGCCCTACGAGCAGTACTTC.

J is TRBJ2-3 and V is TRBV9, with D possibly being TRBD1 or TRBD2 (5 bases each). This CDR3 has 16 residues. Trimming pared 3 bases from V and 3 bases from J, leaving 17 bases between. Germline lookup yields CDR1 SGDLS and CDR2 YYNGEE. The CDR3 sequence is CASSAPGPGTTDTQYF. DNA of the CDR3: TGTGCCAGCAGCGCCCCGGGGCCAGGGACGACAGATACGCAGTATTTT. Full variable domain (remainder filled in from reference TRBV9 and TRBJ2-3): DSGVTQTPKHLITATGQRVTLRCSPRSGDLSVYWYQQSLDQGLQFLIQYYNGEERAKGNILERFSAQQFPDLHSELNLSSLELGDSALYFCASSAPGPGTTDTQYFGPGTRLTVL.

This chain joins TRBV5-1 and TRBJ1-5; 9 nucleotides agree with TRBD1. Germline loops: CDR1 SGHRS, CDR2 YFSETQ. There are 15 residues in the CDR3. The trim removed 3 bases at V and 7 bases at J, leaving 8 bases unmatched. The CDR3 DNA reads as TGCGCCAGCAGCTCTACTACAGGGGGCCAGCAGCCCCAGCATTTT. As protein: CASSSTTGGQQPQHF.

This chain joins TRBV4-2 and TRBJ2-2; 12 nucleotides match TRBD2. CDR3 size: 17 residues. V was clipped by 0 bases and J by 5 bases; unmatched bases: 4. In germline, CDR1 is LGHNA, CDR2 YNFKEQ. The CDR3 region has the DNA TGTGCCAGCAGCCAAGATCTAGCGGGAGGGCGAACCGGGGAGCTGTTTTTT. This translates into CASSQDLAGGRTGELFF.

This clonotype was detected a few times. The chain has TRBV6-5 and TRBJ1-6; D is possibly TRBD1 (5 bases). Trimming cost V 1 base and J 5 bases, with 15 bases left between them. Germline CDR1 is MNHEY and CDR2 is SVGAGI. CDR3 length: 17 residues. CDR3 residues: CASSYWLGLGDNSPLHF. CDR3 bases: TGTGCCAGCAGTTACTGGTTGGGGCTGGGGGATAATTCACCCCTCCACTTT.

The chain carries TRBV6-4 and TRBJ1-6; D gene ambiguous. This CDR3 is 13 amino acids long. V lost 0 bases, J lost 7 bases, and 4 bases lay in between. Germline loops: CDR1 MRHNA, CDR2 SNTAGT. The DNA for the CDR3 is TGTGCCAGCAGTGACTCGACCAATTCACCCCTCCACTTT. This sequence encodes CASSDSTNSPLHF.

In its sample, this clonotype was seen a few times. This CDR3 reads CASSLGDRVPNQPQHF. DNA of the CDR3: TGTGCCAGCAGCCTAGGCGACAGGGTCCCCAATCAGCCCCAGCATTTT. The chain is built from TRBV7-9 and TRBJ1-5; 7 bases are a match to TRBD1. CDR1 SEHNR and CDR2 FQNEAQ come from the germline V gene (reference sequence). Trimming at V came to 5 bases and at J to 3 bases, leaving 10 bases not matched to a gene. The CDR3 runs 16 residues.

The chain's CDR3 is CASSLPPSGVYNEQFF. CDR3 nucleotide sequence: TGCGCCAGCAGCTTACCCCCTAGCGGGGTTTACAATGAGCAGTTCTTC. This rearrangement joins TRBV5-1 to TRBJ2-1, with TRBD2 matching 9 bases. V lost 2 bases to trimming and J lost 4 bases; unmatched junction nucleotides: 7. In germline, CDR1 is SGHRS, CDR2 YFSETQ. CDR3 length: 16 amino acids.

CDR3 nucleotide sequence: TGCGCCAGCAGCTTGGTCACGGGGGCAGGGGTATGGCAAGAGACCCAGTACTTC. Its translation: CASSLVTGAGVWQETQYF. This sequence joins TRBV5-1 and TRBJ2-5, with D possibly called TRBD1 or TRBD2 (6 bases each). Germline V gene sequence: CDR1 SGHRS, CDR2 YFSETQ. The CDR3 runs to 18 residues. Trimming left V 0 bases short and J 2 bases short, with 20 bases between.